The 22 T cell receptor beta chains listed next were all sequenced from one sample in a study of blood T cell repertoires in COVID-19. Some clones are missing from TCRdb's copy, which holds only in-frame ones; the method was immunoSEQ multiplex PCR. The sample has 110,000 or so clones; about 85% are singletons. Sequenced: peripheral blood. Receptors were obtained from a man aged 50 or older with acute or convalescent COVID-19.

This chain connects TRBV29-1 to TRBJ2-7; possibly TRBD2 for D (6 bases). V lost 4 bases, J lost 2 bases, and 15 bases lay in between. Germline CDR1 SQVTM, CDR2 ANQGSEA. CDR3 length equals 14 residues. CDR3 nucleotide sequence: TGCAGCGTTGTAGGAGGGAACACCGCCTACGAGCAGTACTTC. Translation gives CSVVGGNTAYEQYF.

The sample holds a few counts of this clone. The junction and the germline gene differ at one end; a read error may be behind it. This chain uses TRBV4-1 with TRBJ1-4; D possibly corresponds to TRBD1 (6 bases). Looked up from germline, CDR1 is MGHRA and CDR2 is YSYEKL. The CDR3 is made up of 15 amino acids. The CDR3 here is CASSQGSTGPEKLFF. CDR3 DNA sequence: TGCGCCAGCAGTCAAGGAAGTACAGGGCCTGAAAAACTGTTTTTT.

The chain has TRBV5-1 and TRBJ2-5; 7 positions agree with TRBD1. Germline V CDR1 and CDR2: SGHRS, YFSETQ. This CDR3 comprises 15 residues. V shed 3 bases, J shed 2 bases, and the junction held 7 bases outside the gene matches. The CDR3 DNA follows: TGCGCCAGCAGCTCGACAGGGAAATGGCAAGAGACCCAGTACTTC. Translated, it gives CASSSTGKWQETQYF. The entire variable domain, with the rest obtained from reference TRBV5-1 and TRBJ2-5, is as follows: KAGVTQTPRYLIKTRGQQVTLSCSPISGHRSVSWYQQTPGQGLQFLFEYFSETQRNKGNFPGRFSGRQFSNSRSEMNVSTLELGDSALYLCASSSTGKWQETQYFGPGTRLLVL.

The chain joins TRBV6-6 to TRBJ2-1; 7 positions match TRBD1. V was clipped by 2 bases and J by 9 bases; unmatched bases: 7. The CDR3 is 14 amino acids. Germline V gene lookup returns CDR1 MNHNY and CDR2 SVGAGI (reference sequence). The CDR3 sequence is CASSYPDRVGEQFF. Here the CDR3 DNA reads TGTGCCAGCAGTTACCCTGACAGGGTAGGTGAGCAGTTCTTC.

The rearrangement uses TRBV4-2 and TRBJ1-2; 7 positions agree with TRBD1. Germline V CDR1 and CDR2: LGHNA, YNFKEQ. The J segment lost 4 bases and the V segment lost 1 base, leaving 6 bases of the junction unmatched. The CDR3 is made up of 15 amino acids. CDR3 in DNA: TGTGCCAGCAGCCAAGGGCAGGGGGAGATCTATGGCTACACCTTC. Translating gives CASSQGQGEIYGYTF.

This chain links TRBV7-2 with TRBJ2-3; no clear D gene. The CDR3 contains 14 residues. The germline V gene has CDR1 SGHTA and CDR2 FQGNSA. V gave up 6 bases and J gave up 3 bases, with 13 bases separating them. DNA for the CDR3: TGTGCCAGCAGTCCCGGGTATTTGACAGATACGCAGTATTTT. Encoded protein: CASSPGYLTDTQYF. The variable domain in full, completed from reference TRBV7-2 and TRBJ2-3, reads GAGVSQSPSNKVTEKGKDVELRCDPISGHTALYWYRQSLGQGLEFLIYFQGNSAPDKSGLPSDRFSAERTGGSVSTLTIQRTQQEDSAVYLCASSPGYLTDTQYFGPGTRLTVL.

This chain joins TRBV5-5 and TRBJ2-7; TRBD2 aligns across 8 bases. Germline loops: CDR1 SGHKS, CDR2 YYEKEE (reference sequence). The V gene end was trimmed by 3 bases and the J gene end by 4 bases; junction bases not matched to a gene: 6. The CDR3 is made up of 14 amino acids. The CDR3 DNA is TGTGCCAGCAGCTCCTACGGGGGGGTTTACGAGCAGTACTTC. Protein product: CASSSYGGVYEQYF.

The rearrangement uses TRBV7-9 and TRBJ2-2; the D gene is possibly TRBD1 (5 bases). Germline loops: CDR1 SEHNR, CDR2 FQNEAQ (reference sequence). Trimming removed 5 bases from V and 0 bases from J, with 13 bases in between. There are 16 residues in the CDR3. The CDR3 coding sequence is TGTGCCAGCAGCCCAAGAGACAGAGCGAACACCGGGGAGCTGTTTTTT. Translated: CASSPRDRANTGELFF.

The rearrangement joins TRBV6-1 to TRBJ1-2; D is unclear. CDR3 length equals 15 residues. Trimming stripped 0 bases from V and 4 bases from J, with 12 bases between. Germline CDR1 reads MNHNS; CDR2 reads SASEGT. CDR3 sequence reads: CASSEASEGGYGYTF. Here the CDR3 DNA reads TGTGCCAGCAGTGAAGCATCGGAGGGTGGCTATGGCTACACCTTC.

The J gene is TRBJ2-2, the V gene TRBV7-3; tentatively, D is TRBD1 (5 bases). The CDR3 runs to 15 residues. The V gene's germline CDR1 is SGHTA and CDR2 FQGTGA. Trimming left V 2 bases short and J 3 bases short, with 10 bases between. In nucleotides, the CDR3 is TGTGCCAGCAGCTTATCAGGGCGATACACCGGGGAGCTGTTTTTT. Translating gives CASSLSGRYTGELFF.

This chain uses TRBV5-5 with TRBJ1-1; 12 positions match TRBD1. The CDR3 totals 15 residues. With 3 bases clipped from V and 5 bases from J, the junction kept 5 bases outside the gene matches. CDR1 and CDR2 from the germline V gene are SGHKS and YYEKEE (reference sequence). The CDR3 spells CASSWGQGAKTEAFF. DNA of the CDR3: TGTGCCAGCAGCTGGGGACAGGGGGCGAAAACTGAAGCTTTCTTT.

The rearrangement uses TRBV7-2 and TRBJ2-2; D may be TRBD2 (6 bases). V lost 5 bases, J lost 4 bases, and 14 bases lay in between. The CDR3 spans 15 residues. Germline V lookup: CDR1 SGHTA, CDR2 FQGNSA. This chain's CDR3 is CASSPAGTTTGELFF. The CDR3 nucleotides are TGTGCCAGCAGCCCGGCGGGGACGACCACCGGGGAGCTGTTTTTT. Complete variable domain (other parts from reference TRBV7-2 and TRBJ2-2): GAGVSQSPSNKVTEKGKDVELRCDPISGHTALYWYRQSLGQGLEFLIYFQGNSAPDKSGLPSDRFSAERTGGSVSTLTIQRTQQEDSAVYLCASSPAGTTTGELFFGEGSRLTVL.

This clone was seen just once. The rearrangement links TRBV4-1 to TRBJ2-6; maybe TRBD1 (6 bases). The germline V gene has CDR1 MGHRA and CDR2 YSYEKL. This CDR3 is built from 17 residues. Trimming removed 4 bases at V and 1 base at J, with 14 bases between. CDR3 sequence: CASSRSQGPSGANVLTF. The CDR3 DNA sequence: TGCGCCAGCAGCCGTAGTCAGGGGCCTTCTGGGGCCAACGTCCTGACTTTC.

Written as DNA, the CDR3 is TGTGCCAGCAGCCCCGGCTCTGGAAACACCATATATTTT. Protein sequence: CASSPGSGNTIYF. The chain joins TRBV11-2 to TRBJ1-3; no firm D call. Per germline, CDR1 SGHAT and CDR2 FQNNGV. This CDR3 region has 13 residues. The V end lost 5 bases, the J end lost 0 bases, and 5 bases lay between the germline ends.

The count of this clone is one. The V call is TRBV2, the J call TRBJ2-3, with TRBD2 identical over 8 bases. Per the germline V gene, CDR1 is SNHLY and CDR2 is FYNNEI. V trimming: 7 bases; J trimming: 4 bases; junction bases outside the gene matches: 10. This CDR3 has 15 amino acids. The chain's CDR3 is CASIPGLDRADTQYF. The CDR3 DNA sequence: TGTGCCAGCATCCCGGGACTAGACCGTGCAGATACGCAGTATTTT.

The V call is TRBV11-2, the J call TRBJ1-1; weak D call: TRBD1 (6 bases). CDR3 size: 14 residues. The germline V gene has CDR1 SGHAT and CDR2 FQNNGV. Trimming pared 3 bases from V and 1 base from J, leaving 9 bases between. The CDR3 here is CASSLNRANTEAFF. CDR3 in DNA: TGTGCCAGCAGCTTGAACAGGGCGAACACTGAAGCTTTCTTT.

The CDR3, as DNA: TGTGCCAGCAGTGAAGTTGGCAAGTCCTACGAGCAGTACGTC. As protein: CASSEVGKSYEQYV. The chain combines TRBV2 with TRBJ2-7; D unresolved. V shed 1 base and J shed 1 base, with 8 bases lying between them. Per germline, CDR1 SNHLY and CDR2 FYNNEI. The CDR3 totals 14 residues.

This rearrangement joins TRBV4-1 to TRBJ1-1, with 7 bases lining up with TRBD1. V shed 3 bases, J shed 2 bases, and the junction held 12 bases outside the gene matches. Germline V gives CDR1 MGHRA, CDR2 YSYEKL. The CDR3 is made up of 17 amino acids. The DNA of the CDR3 is TGCGCCAGCAGCCATGGTAGGGGGCATCAGGGTAACACTGAAGCTTTCTTT. Amino acids: CASSHGRGHQGNTEAFF.

The chain employs TRBV6-4 and TRBJ1-2; 7 positions agree with TRBD1. V lost 9 bases and J lost 3; bases outside the gene matches: 7. Germline V gene lookup returns CDR1 MRHNA and CDR2 SNTAGT. This CDR3 spans 13 amino acids. The DNA for the CDR3 is TGTGCCAGGGGGCCCGGGACAGACTATGGCTACACCTTC. This gives the protein CARGPGTDYGYTF.

This chain links TRBV28 with TRBJ1-2, with 10 bases fitting TRBD1. The V gene's germline CDR1 is MDHEN and CDR2 SYDVKM. Losses at the gene ends were 7 bases for V and 3 bases for J; bases not matched to a gene: 8. The CDR3 has 15 amino acids. CDR3 loop: CASTIPGQGYYGYTF. CDR3 DNA: TGTGCCAGCACCATTCCGGGACAGGGGTACTATGGCTACACCTTC.

The V call is TRBV2, the J call TRBJ1-5; no firm D call. The CDR3 is 15 amino acids. Germline CDR1 SNHLY, CDR2 FYNNEI. Trimming removed 7 bases from V and 0 bases from J, with 13 bases in between. In DNA, the CDR3 is TGTGCCAGCAATAGAGGGCGGGTTAGCAATCAGCCCCAGCATTTT. Protein sequence: CASNRGRVSNQPQHF.

This sequence joins TRBV6-5 and TRBJ1-2; a possible D gene is TRBD1 (5 bases). Germline V gene lookup returns CDR1 MNHEY and CDR2 SVGAGI. V was cut by 3 bases and J by 6 bases, with 8 bases left in between. This CDR3 has 12 amino acids. CDR3 nucleotide sequence: TGTGCCAGCAGTTATACCAGGGATGGCTACACCTTC. This codes for CASSYTRDGYTF.